What follows are 18 T cell receptor beta chains derived from one specimen sequenced in a study of blood T cell repertoires in COVID-19. Profiling relied on immunoSEQ multiplex PCR, and the TCRdb table lists in-frame clones only, not all of them. The sample holds around 230,000 clones, 80% to 90% seen once. The sample comprised peripheral blood. The origin of the receptors is a woman aged 35 to 49 with active or convalescent COVID-19.

The chain joins TRBV5-1 to TRBJ2-3; 7 nucleotides align to TRBD2. Per germline, CDR1 SGHRS and CDR2 YFSETQ. The CDR3 totals 12 residues. The trim removed 7 bases at V and 1 base at J, leaving 0 bases unmatched. Here the CDR3 reads CASGGGTDTQYF. The CDR3 region has the DNA TGCGCCAGCGGGGGGGGCACAGATACGCAGTATTTT.

This clone was recorded once. The V and J genes are TRBV24-1 and TRBJ2-3; TRBD1 aligns across 8 bases. CDR3 length: 15 amino acids. CDR1 and CDR2 (germline): KGHDR, SFDVKD. Losses at the gene ends were 10 bases for V and 6 bases for J; bases not matched to a gene: 14. For the CDR3, the DNA is TGTGCCACGGCTGGAGCAGGGGGCATGGGGGATACGCAGTATTTT. This translates into CATAGAGGMGDTQYF.

CDR3 in DNA: TGTGCCAGCAGTTTGCAGGGAAACAATCAGCCCCAGCATTTT. Encoded protein: CASSLQGNNQPQHF. The chain couples TRBV27 to TRBJ1-5, with D possibly TRBD1 on 5 matching bases. CDR1 is MNHEY and CDR2 is SMNVEV in the germline V gene (reference sequence). V was clipped by 3 bases and J by 3 bases, with 9 bases between them. CDR3 length equals 14 residues.

The chain recombines TRBV7-2 with TRBJ2-5, with TRBD2 matching 7 bases. Per germline, CDR1 SGHTA and CDR2 FQGNSA. The junction had 9 bases not matched to a gene; V was cut back by 5 bases and J by 3 bases. The CDR3 sequence is 15 residues long. The chain's CDR3 is CASSRSGTNEETQYF. The CDR3 DNA follows: TGTGCCAGCAGCCGCTCCGGGACTAACGAAGAGACCCAGTACTTC.

The CDR3 nucleotides are TGTGCCAGCAGTAACAGGGGGCGCCTCCAAGAGACCCAGTACTTC. Protein product: CASSNRGRLQETQYF. The genes are TRBV28 and TRBJ2-5; 9 bases line up with TRBD1. Germline CDR1 and CDR2: MDHEN and SYDVKM. The J segment lost 1 base and the V segment lost 5 bases, leaving 5 bases of the junction unmatched. The CDR3 extends over 15 amino acids.

V usage is TRBV9 and J usage is TRBJ2-1; 8 nucleotides line up with TRBD2. V shed 0 bases, J shed 0 bases, and the junction held 2 bases outside the gene matches. Per germline, CDR1 SGDLS and CDR2 YYNGEE. The length of the CDR3 is 16 residues. The CDR3 reads CASSVASGHSYNEQFF. The CDR3 bases are TGTGCCAGCAGCGTAGCTAGCGGGCACTCCTACAATGAGCAGTTCTTC. The full variable domain, completed using reference TRBV9 and TRBJ2-1, is DSGVTQTPKHLITATGQRVTLRCSPRSGDLSVYWYQQSLDQGLQFLIQYYNGEERAKGNILERFSAQQFPDLHSELNLSSLELGDSALYFCASSVASGHSYNEQFFGPGTRLTVL.

V gene TRBV2 combines with J gene TRBJ1-6; D uncertain. The CDR3 runs to 15 residues. CDR1 and CDR2 (germline): SNHLY, FYNNEI. Trimming took off 1 base at V and 9 bases at J, with 13 bases between the two ends. The CDR3 sequence is CASSEEGGIVSPLHF. The CDR3 DNA reads as TGTGCCAGCAGTGAAGAGGGAGGGATTGTTTCACCCCTCCACTTT. Variable domain in full (rest from reference TRBV2 and TRBJ1-6): EPEVTQTPSHQVTQMGQEVILRCVPISNHLYFYWYRQILGQKVEFLVSFYNNEISEKSEIFDDQFSVERPDGSNFTLKIRSTKLEDSAMYFCASSEEGGIVSPLHFGNGTRLTVT.

This clone was detected once. The CDR3 nucleotides read TGTGCCTGTTCAGGGATTCTCGTCTCAGCCCAGCCCCAGCATTTT. Its translation: CACSGILVSAQPQHF. This sequence joins TRBV19 and TRBJ1-5; a weak D match, TRBD1 (5 bases). The CDR3 has 15 amino acids. Germline CDR1 LNHDA, CDR2 SQIVND (reference sequence). V gave up 11 bases and J gave up 7 bases, with 24 bases separating them.

The chain has TRBV24-1 and TRBJ2-2; 16 bases fit TRBD2. This CDR3 is 18 amino acids long. V shed 0 bases, J shed 7 bases, and the junction held 4 bases outside the gene matches. The germline gives CDR1 KGHDR, CDR2 SFDVKD. The DNA of the CDR3 is TGTGCCACCAGTGATTTGGGGACTAGCGGGGGGGCCGTCGGGGAGCTGTTTTTT. This encodes CATSDLGTSGGAVGELFF.

The rearrangement joins TRBV2 to TRBJ1-2; the D gene is possibly TRBD1 (6 bases). Germline CDR1 and CDR2: SNHLY and FYNNEI. The germline V and J ends were trimmed by 5 bases and 2 bases, with 9 bases remaining between them. This CDR3 comprises 13 residues. The CDR3 is CASSLDRNYGYTF. In DNA, the CDR3 is TGTGCCAGCAGTTTGGACAGAAACTATGGCTACACCTTC.

The V gene is TRBV2, the J gene TRBJ1-1, with D hard to call. The V end was cut by 9 bases, the J end by 0 bases, with 17 bases between. The CDR3 consists of 15 residues. Germline-derived CDR1 and CDR2 are SNHLY and FYNNEI. The CDR3 DNA reads as TGTGCCAGGGCGGAGGGTGGAATCATGAACACTGAAGCTTTCTTT. As protein: CARAEGGIMNTEAFF.

This chain uses TRBV24-1 with TRBJ2-5, with 7 bases matching TRBD2. Germline values: CDR1 KGHDR, CDR2 SFDVKD. V was pared by 2 bases and J by 3 bases, with 8 bases of the junction left unmatched. CDR3 length: 16 amino acids. The CDR3 region has the DNA TGTGCCACCAGTGATTCTCCCGGGAGGCGGGAAGAGACCCAGTACTTC. Amino acid sequence: CATSDSPGRREETQYF.

The chain joins TRBV11-2 to TRBJ2-1, with D maybe TRBD2 (6 bases). The CDR3 runs to 17 residues. Deletions cut 1 base from V and 4 bases from J, with 17 bases between. Per the germline V gene, CDR1 is SGHAT and CDR2 is FQNNGV. The CDR3 protein is CASSLGPLAFYYNEQFF. DNA of the CDR3: TGTGCCAGCAGCTTAGGGCCGCTAGCGTTCTATTACAATGAGCAGTTCTTC.

This clone was counted a single time. The chain recombines TRBV24-1 with TRBJ1-1; 7 nucleotides align to TRBD1. V shed 5 bases and J 1 base; nucleotides not matched to a gene: 3. CDR1 and CDR2 from the germline V gene are KGHDR and SFDVKD. This CDR3 contains 14 residues. Here the CDR3 reads CATSAGDRNTEAFF. The CDR3 DNA reads TGTGCCACCAGTGCGGGGGACAGGAACACTGAAGCTTTCTTT.

The chain carries TRBV5-6 and TRBJ1-5, with no clear D. The CDR3 sequence is 14 residues long. Germline lookup yields CDR1 SGHDT and CDR2 YYEEEE. Trimming cost V 1 base and J 2 bases, with 7 bases left between them. This CDR3 reads CASSLKRGNQPQHF. The CDR3 bases are TGTGCCAGCAGCTTGAAGAGGGGCAATCAGCCCCAGCATTTT.

The chain links TRBV25-1 to TRBJ2-7; a weak D match, TRBD2 (5 bases). This CDR3 contains 13 residues. Trimming took off 4 bases at V and 1 base at J, with 8 bases between the two ends. CDR1 is MGHDK, CDR2 SYGVNS, per germline. CDR3 residues: CASSARDSYEQYF. CDR3 coding DNA: TGTGCCAGCAGTGCACGGGATTCCTACGAGCAGTACTTC.

The J gene is TRBJ1-2, the V gene TRBV27, with TRBD1 identical over 9 bases. Trimming removed 5 bases from V and 4 bases from J; junction bases left unmatched: 5. The CDR3 loop spans 14 amino acids. CDR1 is MNHEY and CDR2 is SMNVEV in the germline V gene (reference sequence). CDR3 nucleotide sequence: TGTGCCAGCAGTCTGGACAGGGGAGGCTATGGCTACACCTTC. Its translation is CASSLDRGGYGYTF.

This chain uses TRBV28 with TRBJ1-1; D possibly corresponds to TRBD1 (6 bases). The CDR3 is 14 amino acids. With 4 bases removed from V and 1 base from J, the gap between germline ends came to 10 bases. Germline CDR1 MDHEN, CDR2 SYDVKM. CDR3 region: CASSSTGWNTEAFF. CDR3 nucleotides: TGTGCCAGCAGTTCGACAGGCTGGAACACTGAAGCTTTCTTT.